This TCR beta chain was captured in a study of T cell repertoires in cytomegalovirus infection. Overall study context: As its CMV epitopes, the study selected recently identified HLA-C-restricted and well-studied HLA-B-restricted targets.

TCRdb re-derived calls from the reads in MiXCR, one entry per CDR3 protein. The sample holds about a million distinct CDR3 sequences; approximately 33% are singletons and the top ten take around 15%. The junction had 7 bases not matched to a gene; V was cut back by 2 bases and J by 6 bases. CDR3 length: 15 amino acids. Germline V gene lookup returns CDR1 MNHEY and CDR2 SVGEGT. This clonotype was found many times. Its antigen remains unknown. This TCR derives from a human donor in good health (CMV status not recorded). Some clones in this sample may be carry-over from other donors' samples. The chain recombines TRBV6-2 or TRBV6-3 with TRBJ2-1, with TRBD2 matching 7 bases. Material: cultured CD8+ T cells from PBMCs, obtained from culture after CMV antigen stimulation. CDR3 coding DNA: TGTGCCAGCAGTTACAGGGCGGGGGAGGGCAATGAGCAGTTCTTC. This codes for CASSYRAGEGNEQFF.